Following are 27 T cell receptor beta chains from one sample sequenced in a study of follicular helper T cells after annual influenza vaccination. Time point described: 2014-2015 season, pre-vaccination. This table comes from immunoSEQ multiplex PCR, and its TCRdb copy is limited to in-frame clones, with some not included. There are several thousand clones in the sample; 75% to 85% occur only once, and around 0.98% lies in the top ten. Sample: CXCR5+ CD38- circulating T follicular helper cells from blood, taken on the day of influenza vaccination. Subset here: circulating Tfh, non-naive CD4+CXCR5+PD-1+ (ICOS+CD38+ or ICOS-CD38-). These receptors were collected from an adult who received the influenza vaccine.

The CDR3 is CASRLRDSYEQYF. The CDR3 nucleotides are TGTGCCAGCAGACTCCGGGACAGTTACGAGCAGTACTTC. This rearrangement joins TRBV6-6 to TRBJ2-7, with TRBD1 matching over 7 bases. V trimming: 6 bases; J trimming: 4 bases; junction bases outside the gene matches: 6. CDR3 length: 13 amino acids. Germline CDR1 MNHNY, CDR2 SVGAGI (reference sequence).

V gene TRBV18 combines with J gene TRBJ1-1; D uncertain. V lost 2 bases to trimming and J lost 1 base, with 8 bases between them. Germline values: CDR1 KGHSH, CDR2 LQKENI. CDR3 size: 14 residues. The CDR3 protein is CASSPVARNTEAFF. For the CDR3, the DNA is TGTGCCAGCTCACCAGTCGCCCGGAACACTGAAGCTTTCTTT.

The V call is TRBV19, the J call TRBJ1-5; possibly TRBD1 for D (6 bases). The V end lost 1 base, the J end lost 5 bases, and 21 bases lay between the germline ends. CDR1 is LNHDA, CDR2 SQIVND, per germline (reference sequence). The CDR3 extends over 18 amino acids. CDR3 nucleotide sequence: TGTGCCAGTAGTATAGCCCAAGGGAGGGGGTTCGGCGATCAGCCCCAGCATTTT. This sequence encodes CASSIAQGRGFGDQPQHF.

This clone was counted a few times. The CDR3 nucleotides read TGTGCCAGCAGTTGGCTGGGAGAGAGCCTCTACGAGCAGTACTTC. Translation: CASSWLGESLYEQYF. The chain is built from TRBV7-2 and TRBJ2-7; D is perhaps TRBD2 (5 bases). Germline V CDR1 and CDR2: SGHTA, FQGNSA. V shed 6 bases and J shed 3 bases, with 18 bases lying between them. The CDR3 contains 15 residues.

The rearrangement uses TRBV2 and TRBJ1-2; 8 nucleotides match TRBD1. CDR1 is SNHLY and CDR2 is FYNNEI in the germline V gene. CDR3 length: 13 amino acids. Trimming cost V 5 bases and J 8 bases; bases outside gene matches: 7. DNA for the CDR3: TGTGCCAGCAGTCTGACGACAGGGGTAGGCTACACCTTC. Translating gives CASSLTTGVGYTF.

The chain uses TRBV6-5 and TRBJ2-3; 13 bases match TRBD2. This CDR3 has 15 residues. Trimming cost V 4 bases and J 9 bases; bases outside gene matches: 7. CDR1 is MNHEY and CDR2 is SVGAGI in the germline V gene. DNA of the CDR3: TGTGCCAGCAGTTGGACTAGCGGGGGATCAAGAACGCAGTATTTT. Translation: CASSWTSGGSRTQYF.

The CDR3 region has the DNA TGCAGCGTGGGGGACAGGGTAAATCAGCCCCAGCATTTT. Encoded protein: CSVGDRVNQPQHF. The rearrangement joins TRBV29-1 to TRBJ1-5; TRBD1 matches 9 bases. Germline V gene data show CDR1 as SQVTM and CDR2 as ANQGSEA. Unmatched junction bases numbered 4, after V lost 6 bases and J lost 4 bases. This CDR3 is 13 amino acids long.

The gene calls are TRBV7-8 and TRBJ2-3; 7 bases align to TRBD1. J lost 0 bases, V lost 5 bases, and 5 bases had no gene match. There are 15 residues in the CDR3. Germline CDR1 SGHVS, CDR2 FQNEAQ. This chain's CDR3 is CASSAWTGSTDTQYF. The CDR3 nucleotides read TGTGCCAGCAGCGCGTGGACAGGAAGCACAGATACGCAGTATTTT. Combining the CDR3 with reference TRBV7-8 and TRBJ2-3 gives the whole variable domain GAGVSQSPRYKVAKRGQDVALRCDPISGHVSLFWYQQALGQGPEFLTYFQNEAQLDKSGLPSDRFFAERPEGSVSTLKIQRTQQEDSAVYLCASSAWTGSTDTQYFGPGTRLTVL.

The chain carries TRBV5-6 and TRBJ2-1, with 10 positions matching TRBD2. V shed 1 base and J 4 bases; nucleotides not matched to a gene: 14. The CDR3 runs 19 residues. CDR1 SGHDT and CDR2 YYEEEE come from the germline V gene. The CDR3 DNA reads as TGTGCCAGCAGCTTGTACTCTAGCGGGGGTTCTTCCTGGTACAATGAGCAGTTCTTC. Its translation is CASSLYSSGGSSWYNEQFF.

CDR3 sequence (DNA): TGTGCCAGCAGCTTATATACTTTCGAGGAGACCCAGTACTTC. This sequence encodes CASSLYTFEETQYF. The chain has TRBV5-5 and TRBJ2-5, with D unresolved. Germline CDR1 SGHKS, CDR2 YYEKEE (reference sequence). This CDR3 is built from 14 residues. The V end was cut by 2 bases, the J end by 5 bases, with 13 bases between. Together with reference TRBV5-5 and TRBJ2-5, the CDR3 gives the full variable domain: DAGVTQSPTHLIKTRGQQVTLRCSPISGHKSVSWYQQVLGQGPQFIFQYYEKEERGRGNFPDRFSARQFPNYSSELNVNALLLGDSALYLCASSLYTFEETQYFGPGTRLLVL.

This clone came up a few times. The chain has TRBV19 and TRBJ1-1, with TRBD1 as a possible D gene (6 bases). The CDR3 runs to 14 residues. Germline CDR1 is LNHDA and CDR2 is SQIVND (reference sequence). The germline V and J ends were trimmed by 5 bases and 3 bases, with 13 bases remaining between them. The CDR3 protein is CASSAGVKYTEAFF. The CDR3 DNA sequence: TGTGCCAGTAGTGCAGGGGTAAAATACACTGAAGCTTTCTTT.

The genes are TRBV6-4 and TRBJ1-6; D not certain. Germline CDR1 reads MRHNA; CDR2 reads SNTAGT. This CDR3 contains 15 residues. The V end was cut by 4 bases, the J end by 6 bases, with 13 bases between. CDR3 DNA sequence: TGTGCCAGCAGTGCGGCAGGTGGCTTTAATTCACCCCTCCACTTT. It translates to CASSAAGGFNSPLHF.

This rearrangement joins TRBV6-6 to TRBJ1-4, with D maybe TRBD1 (5 bases). The CDR3 sequence is 12 residues long. Looked up from germline, CDR1 is MNHNY and CDR2 is SVGAGI (reference sequence). V was shortened by 10 bases and J by 2 bases, with 8 bases between the two germline ends. The CDR3 is CATGLTNEKLFF. Written as DNA, the CDR3 is TGTGCCACGGGACTGACTAATGAAAAACTGTTTTTT.

The chain combines TRBV7-2 with TRBJ2-5, with 10 bases aligning to TRBD1. Trimming at V came to 5 bases and at J to 5 bases, leaving 8 bases not matched to a gene. The CDR3 extends over 15 amino acids. The V gene's germline CDR1 is SGHTA and CDR2 FQGNSA. The CDR3 DNA follows: TGTGCCAGCAGCGTCCGGGACAGGGGTGGCGAGACCCAGTACTTC. Translation: CASSVRDRGGETQYF.

The rearrangement uses TRBV5-1 and TRBJ2-3; D gene unclear. This CDR3 region has 15 residues. Trimming removed 0 bases at V and 0 bases at J, with 8 bases between. Germline V lookup: CDR1 SGHRS, CDR2 YFSETQ. This CDR3 is CASSLEDPSTDTQYF. The CDR3 coding sequence is TGCGCCAGCAGCTTGGAGGACCCAAGCACAGATACGCAGTATTTT.

The chain employs TRBV11-2 and TRBJ2-3; D ambiguous. Germline CDR1 is SGHAT and CDR2 is FQNNGV. Trimming left V 5 bases short and J 2 bases short, with 14 bases between. The length of the CDR3 is 15 residues. The CDR3 region has the DNA TGTGCCAGCAGCCGCCCCGTATCGGTCACAGATACGCAGTATTTT. It translates to CASSRPVSVTDTQYF.

On this clone: The sample carries other DNA sequences with the same CDR3. The CDR3 sequence is CASSLGGAGGLHEQYF. In DNA, the CDR3 is TGTGCCAGCAGCTTGGGGGGGGCGGGGGGCCTCCACGAGCAGTACTTC. The V gene is TRBV5-4, the J gene TRBJ2-7; TRBD2 matches 8 bases. V shed 0 bases and J 5 bases; nucleotides not matched to a gene: 10. CDR1 is SGHNT, CDR2 YYREEE, per germline (reference sequence). CDR3 size: 16 residues. The variable domain in full, completed from reference TRBV5-4 and TRBJ2-7, reads ETGVTQSPTHLIKTRGQQVTLRCSSQSGHNTVSWYQQALGQGPQFIFQYYREEENGRGNFPPRFSGLQFPNYSSELNVNALELDDSALYLCASSLGGAGGLHEQYFGPGTRLTVT.

The rearrangement joins TRBV6-5 to TRBJ2-2; TRBD1 agrees at 7 bases. Germline CDR1 is MNHEY and CDR2 is SVGAGI. J was trimmed by 5 bases and V by 7 bases; bases with no gene match: 7. The CDR3 spans 14 residues. CDR3 nucleotides: TGTGCCAGCACACCAGGGGGTAGGACCGGGGAGCTGTTTTTT. Protein sequence: CASTPGGRTGELFF.

The V and J genes are TRBV18 and TRBJ2-1; the D gene is possibly TRBD2 (6 bases). Trimming pared 6 bases from V and 6 bases from J, leaving 12 bases between. Looked up from germline, CDR1 is KGHSH and CDR2 is LQKENI. This CDR3 has 13 residues. The CDR3 loop is CASSQGLSNEQFF. Here the CDR3 DNA reads TGTGCCAGCTCGCAGGGACTCAGCAATGAGCAGTTCTTC.

The J gene is TRBJ1-4, the V gene TRBV5-8, with TRBD1 identical over 8 bases. CDR1 SGHTS and CDR2 YDEGEE come from the germline V gene. This CDR3 is built from 16 residues. J was trimmed by 5 bases and V by 3 bases; bases with no gene match: 9. The CDR3, as DNA: TGTGCCAGCAGCTCATCCAGGGGGCTAGGGAATGAAAAACTGTTTTTT. Translating gives CASSSSRGLGNEKLFF.

The V and J genes are TRBV11-2 and TRBJ1-6; D uncertain. Germline CDR1 reads SGHAT; CDR2 reads FQNNGV. The CDR3 is 13 amino acids. V lost 5 bases, J lost 9 bases, and 11 bases lay in between. The CDR3 protein is CASSTVVSSPLHF. The CDR3 region has the DNA TGTGCCAGCAGCACTGTCGTGAGTTCACCCCTCCACTTT.

CDR3 residues: CASSSNGRVANYGYTF. Written as DNA, the CDR3 is TGTGCCAGCTCATCTAACGGCAGGGTAGCGAACTATGGCTACACCTTC. The gene calls are TRBV18 and TRBJ1-2, with D possibly being TRBD1 (5 bases). V lost 5 bases, J lost 2 bases, and 18 bases lay in between. The CDR3 extends over 16 amino acids. In germline, CDR1 is KGHSH, CDR2 LQKENI.

V is TRBV6-6 and J is TRBJ1-1; D not resolved. V gave up 2 bases and J gave up 0 bases, with 10 bases separating them. CDR3 length: 15 amino acids. The V gene's germline CDR1 is MNHNY and CDR2 SVGAGI (reference sequence). DNA of the CDR3: TGTGCCAGCAGTTACAGGAACCCAATGAACACTGAAGCTTTCTTT. This sequence encodes CASSYRNPMNTEAFF.

The V and J genes are TRBV18 and TRBJ2-7; 7 bases are a match to TRBD1. This CDR3 is 13 amino acids long. V lost 3 bases and J lost 4; bases outside the gene matches: 3. Germline values: CDR1 KGHSH, CDR2 LQKENI. The CDR3 is CASSPGTEYEQYF. The CDR3 nucleotides are TGTGCCAGCTCACCCGGGACAGAATACGAGCAGTACTTC.

This sequence joins TRBV29-1 and TRBJ2-2, with D perhaps matching TRBD2 (5 bases). This CDR3 is 12 amino acids long. Looked up from germline, CDR1 is SQVTM and CDR2 is ANQGSEA. Trimming took 7 bases from V and 3 from J, leaving 9 bases between them. DNA for the CDR3: TGCAGCGCCGGGGAGCACACCGGGGAGCTGTTTTTT. This codes for CSAGEHTGELFF.

The chain has TRBV28 and TRBJ2-7; D not resolved. Looked up from germline, CDR1 is MDHEN and CDR2 is SYDVKM. V lost 2 bases, J lost 6 bases, and 20 bases lay in between. CDR3 size: 16 residues. DNA of the CDR3: TGTGCCAGCAGTTTACCCCCGCCCCTTTCCTTCGGCGAGCAGTACTTC. Protein: CASSLPPPLSFGEQYF.

The chain employs TRBV5-4 and TRBJ1-4; TRBD1 matches at 7 bases. This CDR3 spans 15 amino acids. Germline V CDR1 and CDR2: SGHNT, YYREEE (reference sequence). V lost 6 bases, J lost 8 bases, and 13 bases stayed unmatched. CDR3 coding DNA: TGTGCCAGCACCTATCGCGGGACAGTCAACGAAAAACTGTTTTTT. Protein sequence: CASTYRGTVNEKLFF. Filled out from reference TRBV5-4 and TRBJ1-4, the complete variable domain reads ETGVTQSPTHLIKTRGQQVTLRCSSQSGHNTVSWYQQALGQGPQFIFQYYREEENGRGNFPPRFSGLQFPNYSSELNVNALELDDSALYLCASTYRGTVNEKLFFGSGTQLSVL.